This is a list of T cell receptor beta chains from one sample in a study of technical replicates of blood from several donors. Measured with immunoSEQ multiplex PCR; TCRdb has only the in-frame clones, and not every one. The sample carries approximately 85,000 clones, 92% recorded once. The sample comprised T cells isolated from PBMCs. Receptors originate from a human donor in good health. Both conserved end residues are part of each CDR3. The D gene is left open where the match is weak. Only part of the rows carry a size: once, few, many, or a class if the clone is expanded.

NA	NA	TRBJ1-4	TRBV19	CASSIDQAGQGEKLFF	TGTGCCAGTAGTATAGATCAGGCAGGCCAAGGTGAAAAACTGTTTTTT
NA	TRBD1	TRBJ2-5	TRBV5-8	CASSLGTGLGETQYF	TGTGCCAGCAGCCTGGGGACAGGGCTGGGGGAGACCCAGTACTTC
NA	TRBD2	TRBJ2-1	TRBV19	CASSIRAGGTNEQFF	TGTGCCAGTAGTATACGGGCGGGAGGGACAAATGAGCAGTTCTTC
NA	NA	TRBJ1-2	TRBV27	CASSSSGSSGYTF	TGTGCCAGCAGTTCCTCCGGGAGTAGTGGCTACACCTTC
NA	NA	TRBJ2-3	TRBV27	CASSLSIWPGGVSDTQYF	TGTGCCAGCAGTTTATCGATATGGCCAGGCGGGGTTTCAGATACGCAGTATTTT
NA	TRBD1	TRBJ2-5	TRBV6-5	CASSYTPGGAGETQYF	TGTGCCAGCAGTTACACCCCAGGGGGAGCTGGTGAGACCCAGTACTTC
NA	NA	TRBJ2-2	TRBV7-8	CASSLAGSRGSYTGELFF	TGTGCCAGCAGCTTAGCGGGGTCCAGGGGAAGTTACACCGGGGAGCTGTTTTTT
NA	NA	TRBJ2-1	TRBV4-2	CASSQDLGHEQFF	TGTGCCAGCAGCCAAGACCTTGGGCATGAGCAGTTCTTC
NA	TRBD2	TRBJ2-1	TRBV4-1	CASSRIGLAGGTPPISYNEQFF	TGCGCCAGCAGTCGGATTGGACTAGCGGGAGGAACCCCCCCCATATCCTACAATGAGCAGTTCTTC
NA	TRBD2	TRBJ2-3	TRBV10-3	CAISVAGGRTDTQYF	TGTGCCATCAGTGTAGCGGGGGGGCGTACAGATACGCAGTATTTT
NA	TRBD2	TRBJ2-2	TRBV30	CACTGLAGFGELFF	TGTGCCTGTACGGGACTAGCGGGGTTCGGGGAGCTGTTTTTT
NA	TRBD2	TRBJ2-5	TRBV5-6	CASSLTPGLAGAGETQYF	TGTGCCAGCAGCCTTACTCCGGGACTAGCGGGGGCAGGGGAGACCCAGTACTTC
NA	NA	TRBJ1-4	TRBV29-1	CSVGYVGWGRKTNEKLFF	TGCAGCGTTGGCTACGTTGGATGGGGGCGAAAGACTAATGAAAAACTGTTTTTT
NA	TRBD2	TRBJ2-3	TRBV4-2	CASSQDLIVPGLAGGTDTQYF	TGTGCCAGCAGCCAAGATCTAATAGTGCCTGGACTAGCGGGGGGCACAGATACGCAGTATTTT
NA	TRBD2	TRBJ2-5	TRBV5-1	CASSFSSGQETQYF	TGCGCCAGCAGCTTCTCTAGCGGACAAGAGACCCAGTACTTC
NA	NA	TRBJ2-5	TRBV29-1	CSVEDLREVQETQYF	TGCAGCGTTGAAGATTTGAGGGAGGTCCAAGAGACCCAGTACTTC
NA	NA	TRBJ2-3	TRBV9	CASSVDLGTDTQYF	TGTGCCAGCAGCGTAGACTTGGGCACAGATACGCAGTATTTT
NA	NA	TRBJ2-7	TRBV10-3	CAISASSHEQYF	TGTGCCATCAGTGCCTCCTCCCACGAGCAGTACTTC
NA	TRBD2	TRBJ2-1	TRBV12-5	CASGLISLAGLYNEQFF	TGTGCTAGTGGTTTGATCTCACTAGCGGGGCTTTACAATGAGCAGTTCTTC
few	TRBD1	TRBJ1-1	TRBV12-5	CASGLVYGTGYMNTEAFF	TGTGCTAGTGGTTTGGTATATGGGACAGGGTACATGAACACTGAAGCTTTCTTT
NA	TRBD1	TRBJ2-2	TRBV15	CATSPRQGAIAGELFF	TGTGCCACCAGCCCCCGACAGGGGGCGATAGCCGGGGAGCTGTTTTTT
NA	TRBD2	TRBJ2-7	TRBV2	CASSDGTSGRAVEQYF	TGTGCCAGCAGTGACGGGACTAGCGGGAGGGCCGTCGAGCAGTACTTC
NA	TRBD1	TRBJ2-2	TRBV9	CASSVGGGHTGELFF	TGTGCCAGCAGCGTAGGAGGGGGCCACACCGGGGAGCTGTTTTTT
NA	NA	TRBJ1-5	TRBV27	CASSSDILINQPQHF	TGTGCCAGTTCCTCGGACATCTTGATCAATCAGCCCCAGCATTTT
NA	NA	TRBJ1-1	TRBV5-1	CASSLDPRGTEAFF	TGCGCCAGCAGCTTGGATCCCCGGGGCACTGAAGCTTTCTTT
NA	TRBD1	TRBJ1-2	TRBV5-1	CASSTTGGANGYTF	TGCGCCAGCAGTACTACAGGGGGCGCAAATGGCTACACCTTC
NA	TRBD1	TRBJ1-4	TRBV5-6	CASSFGQDEKLFF	TGTGCCAGCAGCTTCGGACAGGATGAAAAACTGTTTTTT